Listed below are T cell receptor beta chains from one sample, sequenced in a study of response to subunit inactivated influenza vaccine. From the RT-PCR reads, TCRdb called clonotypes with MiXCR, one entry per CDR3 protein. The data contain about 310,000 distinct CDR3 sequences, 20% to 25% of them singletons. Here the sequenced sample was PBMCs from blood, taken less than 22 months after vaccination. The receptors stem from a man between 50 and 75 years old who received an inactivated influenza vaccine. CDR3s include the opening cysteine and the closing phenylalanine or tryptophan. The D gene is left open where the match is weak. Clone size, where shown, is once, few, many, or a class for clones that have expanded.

CDR3 DNA: TGTGCCAGCAGTTTAAGGTCCAGGGTGGATCAGCCCCAGCATTTT; CDR3 protein: CASSLRSRVDQPQHF; D gene: .; clone size: .; V gene: TRBV12-3/TRBV12-4; J gene: TRBJ1-5
CDR3 DNA: TGCGCCAGCAGCCGCATTGAGGGGACTGAAGCTTTCTTT; CDR3 protein: CASSRIEGTEAFF; D gene: .; clone size: .; V gene: TRBV5-1; J gene: TRBJ1-1
CDR3 DNA: TGTGCCAGCCGCATGGGGCAGGGATCTTACGAGCAGTACTTC; CDR3 protein: CASRMGQGSYEQYF; D gene: .; clone size: once; V gene: TRBV27; J gene: TRBJ2-7
CDR3 DNA: TGTGCCAGCAGCGGGAGCGGGAGGGCCGTATACGAGCAGTACTTC; CDR3 protein: CASSGSGRAVYEQYF; D gene: TRBD2; clone size: few; V gene: TRBV7-9; J gene: TRBJ2-7
CDR3 DNA: TGTGCCAGCAGCCAAGAGAGCGGGAGCGTTCGGAACGAGCAGTACTTC; CDR3 protein: CASSQESGSVRNEQYF; D gene: TRBD2; clone size: .; V gene: TRBV4-2; J gene: TRBJ2-7
CDR3 DNA: TGCAGTGCTAGAGAACAGGGGAGAAATTCACCCCTCCACTTT; CDR3 protein: CSAREQGRNSPLHF; D gene: TRBD1; clone size: few; V gene: TRBV20-1; J gene: TRBJ1-6
CDR3 DNA: TGTGCCAGCAGCACCCGGACTAGCGGCACAGATACGCAGTATTTT; CDR3 protein: CASSTRTSGTDTQYF; D gene: TRBD2; clone size: few; V gene: TRBV7-9; J gene: TRBJ2-3
CDR3 DNA: TGTGCCATCAGTGACGGGGCAATTTCAACCTACGAGCAGTACTTC; CDR3 protein: CAISDGAISTYEQYF; D gene: .; clone size: .; V gene: TRBV10-3; J gene: TRBJ2-7
CDR3 DNA: TGTGCCAGCAGGACCAGACTAGCGACAGATACGCAGTATTTT; CDR3 protein: CASRTRLATDTQYF; D gene: TRBD2; clone size: few; V gene: TRBV12-3/TRBV12-4; J gene: TRBJ2-3
CDR3 DNA: TGTGCCAGCAGCTCCGGGACCACCGGGTACAATGAGCAGTTCTTC; CDR3 protein: CASSSGTTGYNEQFF; D gene: .; clone size: many; V gene: TRBV5-4; J gene: TRBJ2-1
CDR3 DNA: TGTGCCAGCATCAAAGGAGTCACCAATCAGCCCCAGCATTTT; CDR3 protein: CASIKGVTNQPQHF; D gene: .; clone size: .; V gene: TRBV6-1; J gene: TRBJ1-5
CDR3 DNA: TGTGCCAGCAGTTCCCCCGTTGGGGGCAACGGCTACACCTTC; CDR3 protein: CASSSPVGGNGYTF; D gene: .; clone size: many; V gene: TRBV6-5; J gene: TRBJ1-2
CDR3 DNA: TGTGCCACCAGCAGAGATTGGCGGGGTAGCAATCAGCCCCAGCATTTT; CDR3 protein: CATSRDWRGSNQPQHF; D gene: .; clone size: .; V gene: TRBV15; J gene: TRBJ1-5
CDR3 DNA: TGCGCCAGCAGCCTAGCGGGAGTGGACACCGGGGAGCTGTTTTTT; CDR3 protein: CASSLAGVDTGELFF; D gene: TRBD2; clone size: .; V gene: TRBV5-1; J gene: TRBJ2-2
CDR3 DNA: TGTGCCAGCAGGGCCGGGACAGGGCCGTTGAACACTGAAGCTTTCTTT; CDR3 protein: CASRAGTGPLNTEAFF; D gene: TRBD1; clone size: .; V gene: TRBV28; J gene: TRBJ1-1
CDR3 DNA: TGTGCCAGCAGCCAACGCCCCTCCGATTTATACAATGAGCAGTTCTTC; CDR3 protein: CASSQRPSDLYNEQFF; D gene: .; clone size: .; V gene: TRBV11-2; J gene: TRBJ2-1
CDR3 DNA: TGTGCCAGCTCCATCGGAGTGAACACTGAAGCTTTCTTT; CDR3 protein: CASSIGVNTEAFF; D gene: .; clone size: many; V gene: TRBV12-3/TRBV12-4; J gene: TRBJ1-1
CDR3 DNA: TGCGCCAGCAGCCACGTACAGGGGCGATTGAACACTGAAGCTTTCTTT; CDR3 protein: CASSHVQGRLNTEAFF; D gene: TRBD1; clone size: .; V gene: TRBV5-1; J gene: TRBJ1-1
CDR3 DNA: TGCAGTGCTAGTGGTCAGTCTAGCACAGATACGCAGTATTTT; CDR3 protein: CSASGQSSTDTQYF; D gene: .; clone size: few; V gene: TRBV20-1; J gene: TRBJ2-3
CDR3 DNA: TGCGCCAGCAGCCAAGCTCCGGCCTCAGCGTCGGGTGGCTACACCTTC; CDR3 protein: CASSQAPASASGGYTF; D gene: .; clone size: few; V gene: TRBV4-3; J gene: TRBJ1-2
CDR3 DNA: TGTGCCAGCAGCCCGCTCACAGGGTTCTCACCCCTCCACTTT; CDR3 protein: CASSPLTGFSPLHF; D gene: .; clone size: few; V gene: TRBV7-9; J gene: TRBJ1-6
CDR3 DNA: TGCAGTGCTAGAGATCTTAGCGGGGGGGCAGATACGCAGTATTTT; CDR3 protein: CSARDLSGGADTQYF; D gene: TRBD2; clone size: .; V gene: TRBV20-1; J gene: TRBJ2-3
CDR3 DNA: TGTGCCAGCTACATGAACGGGGAGCTGTTTTTT; CDR3 protein: CASYMNGELFF; D gene: .; clone size: many; V gene: TRBV12-3/TRBV12-4; J gene: TRBJ2-2
CDR3 DNA: TGTGCCAGCAGCTTAGAAATAGAGACCCAGTACTTC; CDR3 protein: CASSLEIETQYF; D gene: .; clone size: few; V gene: TRBV7-9; J gene: TRBJ2-5
CDR3 DNA: TGCGCCAGCAGCTACGGGGACACGTCAACCTTC; CDR3 protein: CASSYGDTSTF; D gene: .; clone size: few; V gene: TRBV5-1; J gene: TRBJ1-2
CDR3 DNA: TGTGCCAGCAGCACTGTGACCGGACTCGGAAACACCATATATTTT; CDR3 protein: CASSTVTGLGNTIYF; D gene: .; clone size: .; V gene: TRBV7-8; J gene: TRBJ1-3
CDR3 DNA: TGCGCCAGCAGCATCACAGGGGGTGCCGGGGAGCTGTTTTTT; CDR3 protein: CASSITGGAGELFF; D gene: TRBD1; clone size: few; V gene: TRBV5-1; J gene: TRBJ2-2
CDR3 DNA: TGCGCCAGCAGCTTGACAGGGACTATGAACACTGAAGCTTTCTTT; CDR3 protein: CASSLTGTMNTEAFF; D gene: .; clone size: many; V gene: TRBV5-1; J gene: TRBJ1-1
CDR3 DNA: TGCAGTGCTAGAGAAGATCGGGCCAACCCATCGACTAGCACAGATACGCAGTATTTT; CDR3 protein: CSAREDRANPSTSTDTQYF; D gene: .; clone size: .; V gene: TRBV20-1; J gene: TRBJ2-3
CDR3 DNA: TGTGCCAGCAGCTCGAGGGGGCCCTTGCAGGAAAAACTGTTTTTT; CDR3 protein: CASSSRGPLQEKLFF; D gene: TRBD1; clone size: few; V gene: TRBV5-5; J gene: TRBJ1-4
CDR3 DNA: TGTGCCAGCAGTTTGGGGACTAGGTACAATGAGCAGTTCTTC; CDR3 protein: CASSLGTRYNEQFF; D gene: TRBD2; clone size: once; V gene: TRBV6-5; J gene: TRBJ2-1
CDR3 DNA: TGTGCCAGCAGTGACTGGGACGGGCTGAACACTGAAGCTTTCTTT; CDR3 protein: CASSDWDGLNTEAFF; D gene: .; clone size: .; V gene: TRBV6-2/TRBV6-3; J gene: TRBJ1-1
CDR3 DNA: TGTGCCAGCAGTTTAGGCGCACAGGGATTTGCTGGGGCCAACGTCCTGACTTTC; CDR3 protein: CASSLGAQGFAGANVLTF; D gene: .; clone size: .; V gene: TRBV12-3/TRBV12-4; J gene: TRBJ2-6
CDR3 DNA: TGTGCCAGCAGCGTCGGGACAGGGGGATTGGATCAGCCCCAGCATTTT; CDR3 protein: CASSVGTGGLDQPQHF; D gene: TRBD1; clone size: few; V gene: TRBV9; J gene: TRBJ1-5
CDR3 DNA: TGTGCCAGCAGCTTATACGCGTACCGGACTAGCGGCTCACAGGGGCAGTATTTT; CDR3 protein: CASSLYAYRTSGSQGQYF; D gene: TRBD2; clone size: few; V gene: TRBV11-2; J gene: TRBJ2-3